This T cell receptor beta chain was sequenced during a study of T cells in narcolepsy. The repertoire was sequenced with immunoSEQ multiplex PCR; TCRdb's copy has only in-frame clones and lacks some. The profile covers roughly 34,000 clones, with under 90% appearing a single time and 0.95% to 1.5% taken by the ten largest. V lost 11 bases and J lost 3, with 14 bases in between. This CDR3 contains 14 residues. The chain is built from TRBV23-1 and TRBJ2-6; possibly TRBD1 for D (7 bases). TRBV23-1 is an open reading frame, and its role is uncertain. Sequencing was performed on CD45RA- memory CD4+ T cells from PBMCs. The receptor comes from a human donor with narcolepsy. The CDR3 DNA follows: TGCGCCGCGGGACAGTCTTTTGGGGCCAACGTCCTGACTTTC. Protein product: CAAGQSFGANVLTF.